The rows below give T cell receptor beta chains drawn from one sample of a study of vaccination effects on CD4 cells after COVID-19. Their cognate antigens are unknown. The table came from immunoSEQ multiplex PCR; TCRdb's copy has only in-frame clones and leaves some out. The data show about 14,000 clones, about 72% seen once. The sample in question was CD4+ T cells from PBMCs cultured with SARS-CoV-2 spike peptides, obtained after COVID-19 vaccination. Receptors originate from a human donor who received a COVID-19 vaccine. The CDR3 runs from the conserved cysteine through the conserved F or W. D genes are given only for firm matches. Size tells how often a clone was seen (once, few, many) or the class of an expanded clone, and some rows leave it out.

len	abundance	v_gene	j_gene	d_gene	CDR3nt	CDR3aa
15	once	TRBV28	TRBJ1-3	-	TGTGCCAGCAGTTTCACGATCGGGGCTGGAAACACCATATATTTT	CASSFTIGAGNTIYF
16	-	TRBV4-1	TRBJ1-1	-	TGCGCCAGCAGCCAAGGACGAGGAGAAATGAACACTGAAGCTTTCTTT	CASSQGRGEMNTEAFF
17	-	TRBV9	TRBJ1-4	-	TGTGCCAGCAGCGCCCATAACGGGGGGGTGGCTAATGAAAAACTGTTTTTT	CASSAHNGGVANEKLFF
13	-	TRBV27	TRBJ1-1	-	TGTGCCAGCAGTTCCTTGGGTAACACTGAAGCTTTCTTT	CASSSLGNTEAFF
15	-	TRBV5-5	TRBJ1-6	TRBD1	TGTGCCAGCAGTTGGGGACAGGGGGCAGGGTCACCCCTCCACTTT	CASSWGQGAGSPLHF
14	-	TRBV6-5	TRBJ1-5	TRBD1	TGTGCCAGCAGTCTGGACAGGGGGCAACAGCCCCAGCATTTT	CASSLDRGQQPQHF
15	-	TRBV27	TRBJ1-5	-	TGTGCCAGCAGTTTATCGTACGGGGGAAATCAGCCCCAGCATTTT	CASSLSYGGNQPQHF
15	-	TRBV4-1	TRBJ1-5	-	TGCGCCAGCAGCCAAGATAGGGGGGGGCATCAGCCCCAGCATTTT	CASSQDRGGHQPQHF
13	-	TRBV6-2/TRBV6-3	TRBJ2-1	-	TGTGCCAGCAGTTACTCAAGCTACAATGAGCAGTTCTTC	CASSYSSYNEQFF
15	-	TRBV2	TRBJ2-6	TRBD1	TGTGCCAGCAGTAAAGGGGGCATTGGGGCCAACGTCCTGACTTTC	CASSKGGIGANVLTF
13	medium-sized	TRBV12-3/TRBV12-4	TRBJ1-2	TRBD1	TGTGCCAGCAGCTTAAGGGGGCCCTATGGCTACACCTTC	CASSLRGPYGYTF
9	-	TRBV7-9	TRBJ1-1	-	TGTGCCAGCAGTCGAATGGCTTTCTTT	CASSRMAFF
14	-	TRBV9	TRBJ2-5	-	TGTGCCAGCAGCGTAGGAAACGGGCGAGAGACCCAGTACTTC	CASSVGNGRETQYF
12	-	TRBV2	TRBJ2-7	TRBD1	TGTGCCAGCAGCCTCAGGGGGCGCGAGCAGTACTTC	CASSLRGREQYF
15	-	TRBV7-8	TRBJ1-2	-	TGTGCCAGCAGCTTAGTGCTGGGGGCCAACTATGGCTACACCTTC	CASSLVLGANYGYTF
15	-	TRBV7-3	TRBJ2-3	TRBD1	TGTGCCAGCAGCCCCAGGGGGTCAGGCACAGATACGCAGTATTTT	CASSPRGSGTDTQYF
15	-	TRBV2	TRBJ1-5	-	TGTGCCAGCACCGACCGGTCAGGGCCTTTCCAGCCCCAGCATTTT	CASTDRSGPFQPQHF
15	few	TRBV11-3	TRBJ2-1	-	TGTGCCAGCAGTCGCCGCGAGGGGTCCTACAATGAGCAGTTCTTC	CASSRREGSYNEQFF
17	-	TRBV27	TRBJ1-6	-	TGTGCCAGCAGTCGTACACAAATTTTCTCCTATAATTCACCCCTCCACTTT	CASSRTQIFSYNSPLHF
14	-	TRBV5-1	TRBJ2-5	TRBD1	TGCGCCAGCAGCCCGGGACAGACCCAAGAGACCCAGTACTTC	CASSPGQTQETQYF
16	-	TRBV5-1	TRBJ1-1	-	TGCGCCAGCAGCCCAGGCAGGGGCCCCTCTGACACTGAAGCTTTCTTT	CASSPGRGPSDTEAFF
15	-	TRBV12-5	TRBJ2-3	-	TGTGCTAGTGGTTTGGTAGGAGGGGTGGGGGATACGCAGTATTTT	CASGLVGGVGDTQYF
13	-	TRBV6-5	TRBJ1-1	TRBD1	TGTGCCAGCAGTATGACAGGGGACACTGAAGCTTTCTTT	CASSMTGDTEAFF
18	-	TRBV4-2	TRBJ2-1	-	TGTGCCAGCAGCCAAGTCTACTCGGGCGGGGCGGTCGGCAATGAGCAGTTCTTC	CASSQVYSGGAVGNEQFF
17	-	TRBV27	TRBJ2-7	TRBD2	TGTGCCAGCAGTAATACTCCCGGGACTAGCGTTTCCTACGAGCAGTACTTC	CASSNTPGTSVSYEQYF
16	-	TRBV6-6	TRBJ1-3	-	TGTGCCAGCAGTTCCCCAGGGGACCCCACTGGAAACACCATATATTTT	CASSSPGDPTGNTIYF
13	-	TRBV7-9	TRBJ1-2	-	TGTGCCAGCAGCTTACCAGGCCTCGATGGCTACACCTTC	CASSLPGLDGYTF
14	-	TRBV6-5	TRBJ1-1	-	TGTGCCAGCAGTACAGGGTCGACGAACACTGAAGCTTTCTTT	CASSTGSTNTEAFF
17	-	TRBV4-2	TRBJ1-5	TRBD1	TGTGCCAGCAGCCAAAACAGGGGGCTAATAAGCAATCAGCCCCAGCATTTT	CASSQNRGLISNQPQHF
15	-	TRBV4-2	TRBJ1-2	-	TGTGCCAGCAGCCAAGAAGTCCAACAGGGTTACGGCTACACCTTC	CASSQEVQQGYGYTF
14	-	TRBV6-5	TRBJ2-7	TRBD1	TGTGCCAGCGGGGGCAAGGGACAGGTCTACGAGCAGTACTTC	CASGGKGQVYEQYF
14	-	TRBV24-1	TRBJ2-1	-	TGTGCCACCAGTCAGGGTACTGGGTACAATGAGCAGTTCTTC	CATSQGTGYNEQFF
15	-	TRBV27	TRBJ2-7	-	TGTGCCAGCAGCCGAAGGGCAGTCAACTCCTACGAGCAGTACTTC	CASSRRAVNSYEQYF
15	-	TRBV6-6	TRBJ2-7	-	TGTGCCAGCAGTTGGGCCGCAGGGGGGCGGTACGAGCAGTACTTC	CASSWAAGGRYEQYF
13	-	TRBV30	TRBJ1-1	TRBD1	TGTGCCTGGAGGTTAACAGGGGACACTGAAGCTTTCTTT	CAWRLTGDTEAFF
14	few	TRBV28	TRBJ2-7	-	TGTGCCAGCGGGACAGCGGGTGTCTCCTACGAGCAGTACTTC	CASGTAGVSYEQYF
16	-	TRBV7-9	TRBJ2-2	-	TGTGCCAGCAGCTCAGGGAGGCGGTTCGATGCCGGGGAGCTGTTTTTT	CASSSGRRFDAGELFF
14	-	TRBV14	TRBJ1-2	-	TGTGCCAGCAGCCAAGGGGCCGGGGTTGGTGGCTACACCTTC	CASSQGAGVGGYTF
16	few	TRBV4-2	TRBJ2-1	TRBD2	TGTGCCAGCAGCCTTCGCGGGGGGCACTCCTACAATGAGCAGTTCTTC	CASSLRGGHSYNEQFF
15	-	TRBV7-2	TRBJ1-2	TRBD1	TGTGCCAGCAGCTTGGTGGACAGGGACTTAAATGGCTACACCTTC	CASSLVDRDLNGYTF
13	-	TRBV7-9	TRBJ2-5	TRBD2	TGTGCCAGCAGCTCAGGACTAGGACTAGCGGCCAACTTC	CASSSGLGLAANF
15	-	TRBV6-5	TRBJ1-4	TRBD1	TGTGCCAGCAGTTACTCATCAGGGGGTTTGGAAAAACTGTTTTTT	CASSYSSGGLEKLFF
13	-	TRBV11-2	TRBJ2-3	-	TGTGCCAGCAGCTTAGAAAGTACAGATACGCAGTATTTT	CASSLESTDTQYF
15	-	TRBV5-1	TRBJ2-3	TRBD1	TGCGCCAGCAGCTTAGCAGGACAGGGGGCCGGTACGCAGTATTTT	CASSLAGQGAGTQYF
16	few	TRBV4-3	TRBJ1-2	-	TGCGCCAGCAGCCAAGCCACAGGGATTAATAACTATGGCTACACCTTC	CASSQATGINNYGYTF
14	-	TRBV27	TRBJ2-7	-	TGTGCCAGCAGAAGGGACCTTAGCTCCTACGAGCAGTACTTC	CASRRDLSSYEQYF
12	medium-sized	TRBV3-1/TRBV3-2	TRBJ2-7	-	TGTGCCAGCAGCCAAGCGGACTACGAGCAGTACTTC	CASSQADYEQYF
14	few	TRBV3-1/TRBV3-2	TRBJ1-3	TRBD1	TGTGCCAGCAGCCAACAGGGGGCTGGAAACACCATATATTTT	CASSQQGAGNTIYF
14	-	TRBV5-8	TRBJ2-1	-	TGTGCCAGCAGCCCGGGAGTTGCGTACAATGAGCAGTTCTTC	CASSPGVAYNEQFF
14	medium-sized	TRBV24-1	TRBJ2-3	-	TGTGCCACCAGTGATTTGGCCCGGGCAGATACGCAGTATTTT	CATSDLARADTQYF
15	-	TRBV30	TRBJ1-5	-	TGTGCCTGGACACCCGGGGGCAGTAACAATCAGCCCCAGCATTTT	CAWTPGGSNNQPQHF
14	-	TRBV2	TRBJ1-1	TRBD1	TGTGCCAGCAGTGAACAGGGGGGGTACACTGAAGCTTTCTTT	CASSEQGGYTEAFF
13	-	TRBV27	TRBJ1-1	-	TGTGCCAGCAGTCTAGGGTGGAGCACTGAAGCTTTCTTT	CASSLGWSTEAFF